Presented here are 16 T cell receptor beta chains from one specimen sequenced in a study of blood T cell repertoires in COVID-19. Sequenced by immunoSEQ multiplex PCR; TCRdb stores in-frame clones only, minus some. The table lists some 300,000 clones, around 90% of them singletons. Sequencing was carried out using PBMCs or T cells enriched from blood (not recorded which). These receptors all come from a woman in her 30s who had recovered from COVID-19.

The V call is TRBV5-1, the J call TRBJ1-5; 7 nucleotides agree with TRBD1. Germline values: CDR1 SGHRS, CDR2 YFSETQ. The V segment lost 4 bases and the J segment 3 bases; nucleotides outside the gene matches: 7. The CDR3 is 15 amino acids. The CDR3 protein is CASSERTGLNQPQHF. The CDR3 DNA reads TGCGCCAGCAGCGAGCGGACAGGACTCAATCAGCCCCAGCATTTT.

The V call is TRBV19, the J call TRBJ1-1; TRBD1 matches 8 bases. The CDR3 loop spans 14 amino acids. After removal of 3 bases from V and 7 bases from J, the junction contained 7 bases not matched to a gene. Germline CDR1 reads LNHDA; CDR2 reads SQIVND (reference sequence). DNA for the CDR3: TGTGCCAGTAGTATCGTCGGGACAGGACTTGAAGCTTTCTTT. Protein product: CASSIVGTGLEAFF.

V is TRBV19 and J is TRBJ2-1; 8 bases are a match to TRBD1. V gave up 7 bases and J gave up 6 bases; unmatched junction bases: 8. This CDR3 comprises 14 residues. CDR1 and CDR2 from the germline V gene are LNHDA and SQIVND (reference sequence). The chain's CDR3 is CASIPRGLGNEQFF. In DNA, the CDR3 is TGTGCCAGTATTCCCAGGGGGCTAGGCAATGAGCAGTTCTTC.

This chain links TRBV5-1 with TRBJ2-1; D is uncertain. The V gene lost 4 bases and the J gene lost 7 bases, with 9 bases spanning the gap. The CDR3 spans 12 residues. Germline loops: CDR1 SGHRS, CDR2 YFSETQ. The CDR3 bases are TGCGCCAGCAGCCCCTCGTTAAATGAGCAGTTCTTC. Translated, it gives CASSPSLNEQFF. Complete variable domain (other parts from reference TRBV5-1 and TRBJ2-1): KAGVTQTPRYLIKTRGQQVTLSCSPISGHRSVSWYQQTPGQGLQFLFEYFSETQRNKGNFPGRFSGRQFSNSRSEMNVSTLELGDSALYLCASSPSLNEQFFGPGTRLTVL.

The rearrangement links TRBV3-1 (or the pseudogene TRBV3-2) to TRBJ2-1, with 7 bases aligning to TRBD1. The CDR3 has 16 residues. V gave up 4 bases and J gave up 2 bases; unmatched junction bases: 8. The germline V gene encodes CDR1 LGHDT and CDR2 YNNKEL (reference sequence). DNA of the CDR3: TGTGCCAGCAGCCCCCCGGACAGGCCTGCCTACAATGAGCAGTTCTTC. Amino acids: CASSPPDRPAYNEQFF.

The chain employs TRBV19 and TRBJ1-2, with 8 bases that match TRBD1. The germline gives CDR1 LNHDA, CDR2 SQIVND (reference sequence). CDR3 length equals 19 residues. The junction had 16 bases not matched to a gene; V was cut back by 3 bases and J by 1 base. The DNA of the CDR3 is TGTGCCAGTAGTATGGGCAGGCGTTGGACAGGGCAGAATAACTATGGCTACACCTTC. It translates to CASSMGRRWTGQNNYGYTF. Full variable domain (rest looked up from reference TRBV19 and TRBJ1-2): DGGITQSPKYLFRKEGQNVTLSCEQNLNHDAMYWYRQDPGQGLRLIYYSQIVNDFQKGDIAEGYSVSREKKESFPLTVTSAQKNPTAFYLCASSMGRRWTGQNNYGYTFGSGTRLTVV.

This clone appeared once. This sequence joins TRBV24-1 and TRBJ2-3, with D tentatively TRBD1 (6 bases). Germline V CDR1 and CDR2: KGHDR, SFDVKD. V lost 3 bases and J lost 4, with 16 bases in between. The CDR3 consists of 16 residues. CDR3 sequence reads: CATSDAHQGWPDTQYF. CDR3 nucleotide sequence: TGTGCCACCAGTGATGCACACCAGGGGTGGCCAGATACGCAGTATTTT.

Only one count was recorded for this clone. CDR3 DNA sequence: TGTGCCAGCAGTGCCCAGGGTGGTAGACCTCCTAACTATGGCTACACCTTC. Its protein is CASSAQGGRPPNYGYTF. The chain links TRBV6-1 to TRBJ1-2; maybe TRBD1 (5 bases). In germline, CDR1 is MNHNS, CDR2 SASEGT. The CDR3 is made up of 17 amino acids. V lost 4 bases to trimming and J lost 0 bases, with 18 bases between them.

The chain uses TRBV28 and TRBJ2-7; possible D gene TRBD2, 5 bases. V was trimmed by 2 bases and J by 4 bases, leaving 15 bases between them. The CDR3 extends over 15 amino acids. Germline CDR1 MDHEN, CDR2 SYDVKM. CDR3 sequence (DNA): TGTGCCAGCAGTTTAGAGAGGTCTCCGGGGTACGAGCAGTACTTC. Translation gives CASSLERSPGYEQYF.

The table lists this clone with a few counts. The genes are TRBV28 and TRBJ1-5; D is ambiguous. Germline CDR1 reads MDHEN; CDR2 reads SYDVKM. V lost 7 bases, J lost 13 bases, and 23 bases lay in between. This CDR3 comprises 14 residues. The CDR3 coding sequence is TGTGCCAGCACTCAACCCTCCCCCCTAACCCCTCAGCATTTT. It yields the protein CASTQPSPLTPQHF.

This clone was seen a handful of times. The chain is built from TRBV12-2 and TRBJ2-1; TRBD1 is taken as the D call from the table, unchecked against the DNA. TRBV12-2 is listed as a pseudogene. This CDR3 region has 14 residues. The CDR3 spells CARGVGGSYNEQFF. For the CDR3, the DNA is TGTGCAAGAGGGGTAGGTGGCTCCTACAATGAGCAGTTCTTC.

The rearrangement uses TRBV15 and TRBJ1-2; TRBD1 matches 10 bases. Germline values: CDR1 LNHNV, CDR2 YYDKDF (reference sequence). The CDR3 consists of 18 residues. J lost 3 bases, V lost 5 bases, and 15 bases had no gene match. Written as DNA, the CDR3 is TGTGCCACCAGCCCACTAACCACGTCCGGGACAGGGGACTATGGCTACACCTTC. This translates into CATSPLTTSGTGDYGYTF.

The chain joins TRBV5-4 to TRBJ2-7, with 8 positions matching TRBD2. This CDR3 spans 14 amino acids. With V trimmed by 1 base and J by 4 bases, 4 bases remained unmatched. From germline, CDR1 is SGHNT and CDR2 YYREEE (reference sequence). CDR3 nucleotide sequence: TGTGCCAGCAGCTTGACAGGGACTAGTTACGAGCAGTACTTC. Protein product: CASSLTGTSYEQYF.

This chain links TRBV11-2 with TRBJ2-3, with 9 bases fitting TRBD1. The CDR3 has 17 residues. V dropped 5 bases and J dropped 3; count of bases not matched to a gene: 12. CDR1 is SGHAT and CDR2 is FQNNGV in the germline V gene. CDR3 amino acids: CASSSRDRAGVTDTQYF. The CDR3 coding sequence is TGTGCCAGCAGCAGCCGGGACAGGGCGGGAGTTACAGATACGCAGTATTTT.

The chain joins TRBV28 to TRBJ1-1; 8 bases match TRBD1. From germline, CDR1 is MDHEN and CDR2 SYDVKM. V shed 2 bases, J shed 2 bases, and the junction held 7 bases outside the gene matches. The CDR3 totals 16 residues. The chain's CDR3 is CASSLVTGGGNTEAFF. CDR3 in DNA: TGTGCCAGCAGTTTAGTAACAGGGGGTGGTAACACTGAAGCTTTCTTT.

This chain uses TRBV10-3 with TRBJ1-5; D is unclear. V was trimmed by 0 bases and J by 5 bases, leaving 8 bases between them. The germline V gene has CDR1 ENHRY and CDR2 SYGVKD. The CDR3 extends over 14 amino acids. CDR3 region: CAISESGLDQPQHF. The CDR3 DNA follows: TGTGCCATCAGTGAGTCGGGCCTTGATCAGCCCCAGCATTTT.